This T cell receptor beta chain was sequenced during a study of cytomegalovirus exposure and HLA in healthy donors. Study results and caveats: Later analysis suggested most CMV-associated TCR beta chains were HLA-restricted.

Concerning this clone: Its target is unknown.

The CDR3 loop spans 14 amino acids. With 3 bases removed from V and 5 bases from J, the gap between germline ends came to 11 bases. Per the germline V gene, CDR1 is MDHEN and CDR2 is SYDVKM. A multiplex PCR was run with 60 Vbeta primers and 13 Jbeta primers. Here immunoSEQ multiplex PCR was the method, and the copy in TCRdb shows in-frame clones only, minus some. The table has about 160,000 clones, roughly 80% seen once; the top ten hold roughly 6.2%. The sample consisted of PBMCs. This chain links TRBV28 with TRBJ2-1; the D gene is possibly TRBD2 (6 bases). The clonotype originates from a male donor in good health and CMV-seropositive. The CDR3: CASSFWGDNNEQFF. CDR3 nucleotides: TGTGCCAGCAGTTTTTGGGGGGATAACAATGAGCAGTTCTTC.